This T cell receptor (beta chain) was sequenced for a study of T cell repertoires in cytomegalovirus infection. MiXCR, run by TCRdb on the reads, gives a single entry per CDR3 protein. In the table there are roughly 720,000 distinct CDR3 sequences, roughly 36% of which are singletons. This clonotype was seen only once. Germline V gene sequence: CDR1 KGHDR, CDR2 SFDVKD. V lost 9 bases, J lost 3 bases, and 12 bases stayed unmatched. This CDR3 spans 17 amino acids. This chain uses TRBV24-1 with TRBJ2-1; the match to TRBD2 covers 11 bases. This clonotype originated in a human donor in good health (CMV status not recorded). Some clones in this sample may be carry-over from other donors' samples. The source material was PBMCs. In DNA, the CDR3 is TGTGCCACCGGGGAACCCAGACTAGCGGGAAACTACAATGAGCAGTTCTTC. It codes for CATGEPRLAGNYNEQFF.